This entry lists 3 T cell receptor beta chains sequenced from one sample in a study of T cell repertoires in cytomegalovirus infection. TCRdb called the reads again in MiXCR, with one record for every CDR3 protein. This sample carries approximately 310,000 distinct CDR3 sequences, roughly 25% of them seen once, and the ten largest clones take roughly 15%. These receptors have no known antigen. The material was cultured PBMCs, obtained from culture after CMV antigen stimulation. These receptor sequences come from a human donor in good health (CMV status not recorded). Some clones in this sample may be carry-over from other donors' samples.

The rearrangement uses TRBV20-1 and TRBJ2-7; 8 positions agree with TRBD2. V gave up 3 bases and J gave up 0 bases; unmatched junction bases: 13. This CDR3 is 17 amino acids long. Germline loops: CDR1 DFQATT, CDR2 SNEGSKA (reference sequence). CDR3 sequence reads: CSARPPLAGSSSYEQYF. The DNA of the CDR3 is TGCAGTGCTAGGCCCCCCCTAGCGGGTTCCAGCTCCTACGAGCAGTACTTC.

The gene calls are TRBV19 and TRBJ2-2; either TRBD1 or TRBD2 may supply D (5 bases each). The germline V gene encodes CDR1 LNHDA and CDR2 SQIVND (reference sequence). CDR3 length equals 15 residues. V was pared by 5 bases and J by 4 bases, with 14 bases between. The CDR3 loop is CASSPGTGSTGELFF. In DNA form, the CDR3 reads TGTGCCAGTAGTCCGGGAACAGGATCCACCGGGGAGCTGTTTTTT.

The table lists this clonotype with a few counts. The CDR3 DNA sequence: TGTGCCAGCAGTAGTTTGGCCGGGGGCACTGAAGCTTTCTTT. Translation gives CASSSLAGGTEAFF. V usage is TRBV2 and J usage is TRBJ1-1; possibly TRBD1 for D (5 bases). Germline values: CDR1 SNHLY, CDR2 FYNNEI. V lost 5 bases and J lost 4, with 14 bases in between. The CDR3 loop spans 14 amino acids.